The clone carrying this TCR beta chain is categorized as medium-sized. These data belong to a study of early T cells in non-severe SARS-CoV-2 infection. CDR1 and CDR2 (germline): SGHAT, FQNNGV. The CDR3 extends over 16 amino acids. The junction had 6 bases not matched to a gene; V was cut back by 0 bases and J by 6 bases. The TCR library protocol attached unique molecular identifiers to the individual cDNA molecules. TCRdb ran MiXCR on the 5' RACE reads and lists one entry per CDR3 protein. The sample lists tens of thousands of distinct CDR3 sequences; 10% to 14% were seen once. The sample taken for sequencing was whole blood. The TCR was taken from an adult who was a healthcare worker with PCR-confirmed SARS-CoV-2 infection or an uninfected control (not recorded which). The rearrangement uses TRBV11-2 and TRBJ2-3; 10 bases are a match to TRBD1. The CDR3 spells CASSLDIGTGADTQYF. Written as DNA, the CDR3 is TGTGCCAGCAGCTTAGATATCGGGACAGGGGCCGATACGCAGTATTTT.